The source of this TCR beta chain is a study of OX40 agonist ivuxolimab in advanced cancers. Concerning the study at large: The costimulatory receptor OX40 (CD134) was targeted by ivuxolimab, a fully human IgG2 agonistic monoclonal antibody. Among the 52 dose-escalation patients, approximately 20 had hepatocellular carcinoma, 15 or so melanoma, 9 renal cell carcinoma and 9 head and neck cancer. Partial responses were achieved by three dose-escalation patients, of whom one had hepatocellular carcinoma and two had cutaneous melanoma. Patients were allowed to have had prior anti-PD-1, anti-PD-L1 or anti-CTLA-4 therapy, and around 43% of the dose-escalation patients had been treated with checkpoint inhibitors. Intravenous ivuxolimab was administered to patients every 2 weeks at six dose levels: 0.01, 0.1, 0.3, 1.5, 3 and 10 mg/kg. The paper describes the monotherapy dose-escalation part (N ≈ 52 patients) of the phase I trial of ivuxolimab. The dose-escalation cohort was almost 85% male with a mean age of roughly 60 years, ranging from about 23 to 85. Peripheral TCRbeta sequencing aimed to test whether ivuxolimab altered TCR sequence diversity and caused clonal T-cell expansion. Study-wide conclusions, independent of this receptor: In partial responders in the 0.1-3.0 mg/kg groups, normalized peripheral clonal expansion was found to be among the lowest, especially among CD8+ T cells. Low levels of normalized T-cell clonal expansion were also seen in some patients who did not respond. At doses of 0.1 to 3.0 mg/kg, clonal expansion of both CD4+ and CD8+ blood T cells was observed from baseline to week 6. Which antigens the clonally expanded peripheral T cells were specific for was not determined. After ivuxolimab, CD8+ T cells had more expanded clones than CD4+ T cells on average.

To note about this clone: Its cognate antigen has yet to be identified. No per-base quality is available; no much larger clone lies one base away. The identical CDR3 is also encoded by other nucleotide sequences in the sample.

Patients with autoimmune disease history or receiving systemic immunosuppression were excluded from the trial. Peripheral blood for TCR sequencing was collected from all dose cohorts at baseline, on cycle 4 day 1, and on cycle 7 day 1. The samples were drawn from a first-in-human, open-label, multicenter phase I dose-escalation trial of ivuxolimab. The trial enrolled adults with locally advanced or metastatic head and neck squamous cell, hepatocellular, melanoma or renal cell carcinoma. Before TCR sequencing, CD4+ T cells and CD8+ T cells were sorted from peripheral blood as separate populations. CDR1 and CDR2 are read off the germline V gene (reference sequence) as MNHEY and SMNVEV. Counted from cysteine to phenylalanine, this CDR3 has 15 amino acids. Only CDR3 DNA remains: 45 bases, in frame from the first base. V gives up 4 bases and J gives up 2 bases, and the segment between their germline ends measures 14 bases.

For sequencing of the TCRbeta CDR3 region, genomic DNA was extracted from the sorted cells. TCRbeta CDR3 regions were sequenced using the immunoSEQ Assay. The immuneACCESS repertoire file appears here via TCRdb, limited to in-frame rearrangements. These files lack a portion of the clones; in checked studies, under half of the deficit traces to unresolved V genes, and the cause of the others is not known. This sample is represented by approximately 110,000 clones; roughly 90% of them were singletons. Roughly 0.85% of the sample belongs to the ten largest clones. This receptor was taken from an adult with an advanced solid tumor such as melanoma, head and neck, liver or kidney cancer. The V gene is TRBV27 and the J gene is TRBJ1-1, and perhaps TRBD1 as D gene, on 5 matching bases. The sequencing used CD4+ or CD8+ T cells sorted from blood, collected in a trial of the OX40 agonist ivuxolimab. The base sequence is TGTGCCAGCAGTTGGTCCCCCCAGGGTAACACTGAAGCTTTCTTT. Its translation is CASSWSPQGNTEAFF.